This record covers a single TCR beta chain. Its antigen is not known. TCRdb reprocessed the 5' RACE reads with MiXCR, giving one entry per CDR3 protein. Here the sample spans around 250,000 distinct CDR3 sequences, 30% to 40% being singletons. Trimming at V came to 1 base and at J to 1 base, leaving 11 bases not matched to a gene. From germline, CDR1 is DFQATT and CDR2 SNEGSKA (reference sequence). The CDR3 totals 17 residues. These data originate in a study of CD8 T cells in ankylosing spondylitis. Study results and caveats: Matched ankylosing spondylitis synovial fluid reportedly showed significant enrichment of disease-linked clones.

The sample consisted of blood, either unsorted or a sorted T cell fraction (not recorded which). The TCR originated in a male donor with ankylosing spondylitis or in good health (not recorded which). This chain links TRBV20-1 with TRBJ2-5; 8 positions agree with TRBD1. The CDR3 sequence: CSARGDRGMRGQETQYF. CDR3 coding DNA: TGCAGTGCTAGAGGAGACAGGGGAATGAGGGGCCAAGAGACCCAGTACTTC.